The clone carrying this T cell receptor beta chain was observed a few times. Antigen: not known. Libraries were prepared by immunoSEQ multiplex PCR; TCRdb keeps only in-frame clonotypes and omits some of them. The table lists tens of thousands of clones, 81% of them singletons. Pools of viral peptides were used by the ViraFEST assay to expand antigen-specific CD4+ T cells ahead of sequencing. Investigators separated out CD4+ T cells once 10 days of culture had passed. This sample is drawn from a study of vaccination effects on CD4 cells after COVID-19. As for the study in general: The vaccine given was either BNT162b2 or mRNA-1273, in two doses. General study findings and limits: Marked clonal contraction was seen late after vaccination (in both infection- and vaccine-induced clones).

The CDR3 consists of 16 residues. V lost 0 bases, J lost 3 bases, and 14 bases lay in between. Germline V gene sequence: CDR1 LGHNA, CDR2 YNFKEQ. V and J are TRBV4-2 and TRBJ1-1; tentative D call: TRBD1 (6 bases). The specimen was CD4+ T cells from PBMCs cultured with HCoV-229E spike peptides, collected before COVID-19 vaccination. This receptor was taken from a human donor who received a COVID-19 vaccine. CDR3 loop: CASSQETGALDTEAFF. The CDR3 DNA follows: TGTGCCAGCAGCCAAGAGACAGGAGCCTTGGACACTGAAGCTTTCTTT.